The 6 T cell receptor beta chains presented below share a single source sample, sequenced in a study of T-cell memory formation after mild COVID-19. MiXCR was run by TCRdb on the 5' RACE reads, yielding one entry per CDR3 protein. Of over 55,000 distinct CDR3 sequences in the sample, over 9% were seen once. The sequencing sample was made of PBMCs or a T cell subset sorted from them (not recorded which). The receptors originated from a man aged 18 to 35 who had mild COVID-19 (a few samples of this study predate the infection). Cell type and time point are not known.

This chain connects TRBV7-2 to TRBJ2-1; D unclear. Trimming pared 0 bases from V and 10 bases from J, leaving 13 bases between. The germline V gene has CDR1 SGHTA and CDR2 FQGNSA. The CDR3 is made up of 14 amino acids. The CDR3 here is CASSLAWALGEQFF. The CDR3 DNA follows: TGTGCCAGCAGCTTAGCTTGGGCCCTAGGGGAGCAGTTCTTC.

The V call is TRBV6-5, the J call TRBJ2-7; D remains unclear. Trimming removed 4 bases at V and 4 bases at J, with 11 bases between. The CDR3 has 13 residues. Germline V lookup: CDR1 MNHEY, CDR2 SVGAGI. Here the CDR3 DNA reads TGTGCCAGCAGTTCCTCTATTAGTTACGAGCAGTACTTC. It translates to CASSSSISYEQYF.

This clonotype was detected only a few times. The chain joins TRBV27 to TRBJ2-3; 8 bases agree with TRBD2. Unmatched junction bases numbered 15, after V lost 3 bases and J lost 7 bases. This CDR3 has 17 residues. Germline values: CDR1 MNHEY, CDR2 SMNVEV (reference sequence). The CDR3 here is CASSFGARPGGRNTQYF. The CDR3 DNA follows: TGTGCCAGCAGTTTCGGGGCCCGTCCGGGGGGGCGAAATACGCAGTATTTT.

The V gene is TRBV7-9, the J gene TRBJ2-5; D is undetermined. Trimming left V 5 bases short and J 3 bases short, with 16 bases between. CDR1 and CDR2 from the germline V gene are SEHNR and FQNEAQ (reference sequence). This CDR3 contains 15 residues. CDR3 nucleotides: TGTGCCAGCAGCCCAACGCTCACGGCCAAAGAGACCCAGTACTTC. It translates to CASSPTLTAKETQYF.

V and J are TRBV6-2 or TRBV6-3 and TRBJ2-7, with D tentatively TRBD1 (6 bases). The CDR3 sequence is 16 residues long. CDR1 MNHEY and CDR2 SVGEGT come from the germline V gene. The ends were cut back, 5 bases at V and 4 bases at J, with 21 bases in the middle. This CDR3 is CASSTPGHPFPYEQYF. The CDR3 DNA reads as TGTGCCAGCAGTACCCCGGGACATCCCTTTCCATACGAGCAGTACTTC.

This clonotype occurred a few times. The chain employs TRBV20-1 and TRBJ2-5, with a weak D call TRBD2 (6 bases). The germline V gene has CDR1 DFQATT and CDR2 SNEGSKA (reference sequence). Trimming shortened V by 4 bases and J by 5 bases, and 14 bases separated the two germline ends. The CDR3 covers 13 residues. CDR3 amino acids: CSATPLARETQYF. The CDR3 nucleotides are TGCAGTGCTACGCCTCTAGCGAGGGAGACCCAGTACTTC.